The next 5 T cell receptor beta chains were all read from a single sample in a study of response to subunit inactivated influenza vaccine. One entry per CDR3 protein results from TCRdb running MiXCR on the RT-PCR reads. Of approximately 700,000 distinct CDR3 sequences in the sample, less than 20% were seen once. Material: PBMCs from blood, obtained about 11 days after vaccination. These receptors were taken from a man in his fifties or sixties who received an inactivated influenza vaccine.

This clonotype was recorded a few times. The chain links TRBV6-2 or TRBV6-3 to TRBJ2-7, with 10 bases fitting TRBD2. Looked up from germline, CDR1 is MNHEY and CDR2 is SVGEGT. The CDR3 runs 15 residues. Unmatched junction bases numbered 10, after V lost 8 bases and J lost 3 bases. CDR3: CASLTLRTSGYEQYF. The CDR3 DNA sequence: TGTGCCAGCTTGACCCTCAGGACTAGCGGCTACGAGCAGTACTTC.

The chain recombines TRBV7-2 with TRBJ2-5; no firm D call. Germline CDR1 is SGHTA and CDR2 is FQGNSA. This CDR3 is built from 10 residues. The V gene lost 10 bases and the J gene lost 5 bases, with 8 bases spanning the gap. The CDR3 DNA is TGTGCCATTCTAGGGGAGACCCAGTACTTC. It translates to CAILGETQYF.

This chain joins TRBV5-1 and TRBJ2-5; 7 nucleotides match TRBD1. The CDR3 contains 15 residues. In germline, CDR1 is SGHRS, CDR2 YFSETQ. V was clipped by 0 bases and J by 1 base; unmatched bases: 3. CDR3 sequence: CASSLVGTVQETQYF. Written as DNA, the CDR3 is TGCGCCAGCAGCTTGGTGGGGACAGTCCAAGAGACCCAGTACTTC.

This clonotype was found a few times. CDR3 DNA: TGCGCCAGCAGCCAAGATACAGGGTTGAGGGCCGGGGAGCTGTTTTTT. Its translation: CASSQDTGLRAGELFF. The chain links TRBV4-1 to TRBJ2-2; tentative D call: TRBD1 (6 bases). In germline, CDR1 is MGHRA, CDR2 YSYEKL. There are 16 residues in the CDR3. Trimming took 0 bases from V and 6 from J, leaving 14 bases between them.

Written as DNA, the CDR3 is TGTGCCAGCAGTTTAGGGGGGGTCCATGGCTACACCTTC. This codes for CASSLGGVHGYTF. The V and J genes are TRBV12-3 or TRBV12-4 and TRBJ1-2; a possible D gene is TRBD1 (5 bases). The CDR3 has 13 residues. Trimming removed 1 base from V and 6 bases from J, with 9 bases in between.